This TCR beta chain was captured in a study of blood T cell repertoires in COVID-19. CDR1 is GTSNPN, CDR2 SVGIG, per germline (reference sequence). This CDR3 is 13 amino acids long. The junction had 5 bases not matched to a gene; V was cut back by 3 bases and J by 4 bases. TCRdb keeps only in-frame clones here, not all; method: immunoSEQ multiplex PCR. This sample has hundreds of thousands of clones, with almost 85% found just once. The chain is built from TRBV30 and TRBJ1-2; TRBD1 aligns across 7 bases. Sequenced: peripheral blood. The receptor comes from a woman over 75 with acute or convalescent COVID-19. CDR3: CAWRSGTAYGYTF. CDR3 DNA sequence: TGTGCCTGGAGGTCAGGGACAGCCTATGGCTACACCTTC.